This TCR beta chain derives from a study of T cell repertoires in cytomegalovirus infection. Study overall: Public TCR beta signatures provided an indication of both CMV infection and a matching HLA type. Points from the study as a whole: The study found HLA-C-restricted CMV-specific TCR beta clonotypes dominating the ex vivo response. Carriage of CMV together with the relevant HLA was identifiable through cumulative public TCR beta family frequency.

V shed 8 bases and J shed 7 bases, with 21 bases lying between them. CDR1 and CDR2 (germline): ENHRY, SYGVKD. The CDR3 is made up of 14 amino acids. Note on this clonotype: The antigen is not known.

From the reads, TCRdb called clonotypes with MiXCR, one entry per CDR3 protein. This table holds 400,000 or so distinct CDR3 sequences, 15% to 20% found once. The chain joins TRBV10-3 to TRBJ2-7; weak D call: TRBD1 (6 bases). Material: PBMCs. The receptor was isolated from a human donor in good health (CMV status not recorded). Some clones in this sample may be carry-over from other donors' samples. CDR3 sequence: CAIRARGHPLEQYF. The CDR3, as DNA: TGTGCCATCCGAGCAAGGGGACACCCCCTGGAGCAGTACTTC.